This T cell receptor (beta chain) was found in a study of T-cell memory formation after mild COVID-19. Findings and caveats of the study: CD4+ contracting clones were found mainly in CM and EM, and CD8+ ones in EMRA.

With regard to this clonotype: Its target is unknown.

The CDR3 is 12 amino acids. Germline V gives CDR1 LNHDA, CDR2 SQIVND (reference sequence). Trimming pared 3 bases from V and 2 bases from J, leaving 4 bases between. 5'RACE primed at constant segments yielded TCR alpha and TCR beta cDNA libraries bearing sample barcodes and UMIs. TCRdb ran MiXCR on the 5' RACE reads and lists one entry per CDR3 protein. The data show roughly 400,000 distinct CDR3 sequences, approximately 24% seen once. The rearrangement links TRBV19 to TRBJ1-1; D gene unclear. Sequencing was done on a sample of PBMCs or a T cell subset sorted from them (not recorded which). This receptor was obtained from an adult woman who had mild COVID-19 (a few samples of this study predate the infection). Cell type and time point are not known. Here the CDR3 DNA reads TGTGCCAGTAGTATGGGTAACACTGAAGCTTTCTTT. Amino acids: CASSMGNTEAFF.